Each of the 14 T cell receptor beta chains below was sequenced from the same sample in a study of T cell repertoires in cytomegalovirus infection. MiXCR, run by TCRdb on the reads, gives a single entry per CDR3 protein. This sample has around 280,000 distinct CDR3 sequences; about an eighth occur once, and the top ten carry around 9%. Sequencing input: PBMCs. These receptor sequences come from a human donor in good health (CMV status not recorded). Some clones in this sample may be carry-over from other donors' samples.

This clonotype was seen a handful of times. The rearrangement joins TRBV2 to TRBJ2-4; tentatively, D is TRBD2 (5 bases). Deletions cut 4 bases from V and 3 bases from J, with 13 bases between. The CDR3 covers 15 residues. In germline, CDR1 is SNHLY, CDR2 FYNNEI. The CDR3 here is CASSGSGRGKNIQYF. The CDR3 DNA reads as TGTGCCAGCAGTGGGTCGGGTCGGGGCAAAAACATTCAGTACTTC.

This chain connects TRBV20-1 to TRBJ1-5; 11 bases are a match to TRBD1. The CDR3 is made up of 20 amino acids. Trimming took 2 bases from V and 0 from J; bases not matched to a gene: 15. CDR1 DFQATT and CDR2 SNEGSKA come from the germline V gene (reference sequence). The CDR3 reads CSARPLGGDRGIYSNQPQHF. The CDR3 nucleotides are TGCAGTGCTAGACCCCTCGGCGGGGACAGGGGGATATATAGCAATCAGCCCCAGCATTTT.

This sequence joins TRBV14 and TRBJ1-2, with D perhaps TRBD1 (6 bases). CDR3 length: 16 amino acids. In germline, CDR1 is SGHDN, CDR2 FVKESK. Between the trimmed V and J ends, which lost 0 bases and 1 base, there was a span of 12 bases. CDR3 sequence: CASSQDRGDINYGYTF. The CDR3 DNA follows: TGTGCCAGCAGCCAAGATAGGGGGGACATTAACTATGGCTACACCTTC.

This clonotype was detected many times. The rearrangement links TRBV7-8 to TRBJ2-1; D uncertain. CDR3 length: 13 residues. Germline lookup yields CDR1 SGHVS and CDR2 FQNEAQ. The germline V and J ends were trimmed by 1 base and 7 bases, with 8 bases remaining between them. The CDR3 spells CASSLDRHNEQFF. For the CDR3, the DNA is TGTGCCAGCAGCTTAGATCGGCATAATGAGCAGTTCTTC.

The V gene is TRBV5-1, the J gene TRBJ2-1, with 8 bases lining up with TRBD1. The V and J ends lost 4 bases and 15 bases, in that order; junction bases with no gene match: 6. Per the germline V gene, CDR1 is SGHRS and CDR2 is YFSETQ. The CDR3 covers 11 residues. The CDR3 reads CASSHGQGSFF. Here the CDR3 DNA reads TGCGCCAGCAGCCACGGACAGGGTTCGTTCTTC.

This clonotype was detected a few times. The CDR3 sequence is CASPSPRRTEAFF. As DNA, the CDR3 is TGTGCCAGCCCCAGTCCCAGAAGGACTGAAGCTTTCTTT. The J gene is TRBJ1-1, the V gene TRBV2; D gene ambiguous. Looked up from germline, CDR1 is SNHLY and CDR2 is FYNNEI. CDR3 size: 13 residues. The V and J ends lost 8 bases and 5 bases respectively, with 15 bases between them. The complete variable domain, with remaining parts taken from reference TRBV2 and TRBJ1-1, reads EPEVTQTPSHQVTQMGQEVILRCVPISNHLYFYWYRQILGQKVEFLVSFYNNEISEKSEIFDDQFSVERPDGSNFTLKIRSTKLEDSAMYFCASPSPRRTEAFFGQGTRLTVV.

This sequence joins TRBV27 and TRBJ2-2; the match to TRBD1 covers 7 bases. The CDR3 sequence is 14 residues long. Germline lookup yields CDR1 MNHEY and CDR2 SMNVEV (reference sequence). Trimming took 8 bases from V and 3 from J; bases not matched to a gene: 6. CDR3: CASGGTGDTGELFF. The CDR3 DNA reads TGTGCCAGCGGTGGAACAGGGGACACCGGGGAGCTGTTTTTT.

The V call is TRBV20-1, the J call TRBJ2-3; no reliable D call. The CDR3 spans 11 residues. Trimming cost V 3 bases and J 6 bases, with 7 bases left between them. Germline CDR1 and CDR2: DFQATT and SNEGSKA (reference sequence). CDR3 nucleotides: TGCAGTGCTAGCAGCCCGGATACGCAGTATTTT. This sequence encodes CSASSPDTQYF.

The CDR3 protein is CSVSRQRGAPETQYF. The CDR3 DNA follows: TGCAGCGTTTCTCGCCAGCGGGGGGCCCCAGAGACCCAGTACTTC. The J gene is TRBJ2-5, the V gene TRBV29-1, with 9 positions matching TRBD2. After removal of 5 bases from V and 4 bases from J, the junction contained 11 bases not matched to a gene. CDR1 is SQVTM and CDR2 is ANQGSEA in the germline V gene. The CDR3 sequence is 15 residues long.

About this clonotype: A single base separates this from a much larger clone, so it may be a read error. The chain uses TRBV4-1 and TRBJ1-3; the D is unclear. Germline V lookup: CDR1 MGHRA, CDR2 YSYEKL. This CDR3 comprises 12 residues. The DNA for the CDR3 is TGCGCCAGCAGCCCAGAGGGAAACACCATATGTTTT. It yields the protein CASSPEGNTICF.

V usage is TRBV12-3 or TRBV12-4 and J usage is TRBJ2-6, with 7 bases identical to TRBD1. V lost 7 bases and J lost 5; bases outside the gene matches: 14. This CDR3 is built from 17 residues. The CDR3 nucleotides are TGTGCCAGCACCGGGACAGCAGGAGTTTTTTGGGCCAACGTCCTGACTTTC. It specifies CASTGTAGVFWANVLTF.

V usage is TRBV11-2 and J usage is TRBJ2-3, with D unresolved. Germline CDR1 reads SGHAT; CDR2 reads FQNNGV. The CDR3 is made up of 13 amino acids. V dropped 2 bases and J dropped 4 bases, with 7 bases sitting between them. CDR3 sequence reads: CASSLFLPDTQYF. The CDR3 coding sequence is TGTGCCAGCAGCTTATTCCTACCAGATACGCAGTATTTT.

This clonotype was detected many times. This sequence joins TRBV7-2 and TRBJ2-3, with D unclear. Germline V CDR1 and CDR2: SGHTA, FQGNSA. V lost 5 bases and J 6 bases, leaving 15 bases between the germline ends. The CDR3 loop spans 14 amino acids. CDR3 in DNA: TGTGCCAGCAGCCCCCGACTTCTCGGCGATACGCAGTATTTT. This translates into CASSPRLLGDTQYF.

This clonotype showed up many times. The chain has TRBV20-1 and TRBJ2-7; TRBD2 agrees at 9 bases. V lost 6 bases and J lost 4; bases outside the gene matches: 13. Germline V lookup: CDR1 DFQATT, CDR2 SNEGSKA (reference sequence). The CDR3 covers 15 residues. The CDR3 here is CSAFERRLAGYEQYF. In nucleotides, the CDR3 is TGCAGTGCCTTTGAGAGGAGGCTAGCGGGATACGAGCAGTACTTC.